One and the same sample provided the 23 T cell receptor beta chains below, sequenced in a study of CD4 T cells in relation to SARS-CoV-2 and coronaviruses. The method was immunoSEQ multiplex PCR; TCRdb's version includes in-frame clones alone and lacks a portion of them. This table has under 30,000 clones, about three quarters appearing once. For these receptors, no antigen is known. Before the COVID-19 pandemic, during about 2010-2018, CD4+ T cells were taken from unexposed donors. The cells were cultured for about ten days before CD4+ T cells were isolated. The sample was CD4+ T cells from PBMCs, cultured in vitro. Receptors originate from a human donor in good health.

The J gene is TRBJ2-1, the V gene TRBV13, with 10 bases aligning to TRBD2. This CDR3 is 17 amino acids long. With V trimmed by 3 bases and J by 4 bases, 9 bases remained unmatched. Germline V gene data show CDR1 as PRHDT and CDR2 as FYEKMQ (reference sequence). The CDR3 protein is CASSFQTSGSTYNEQFF. The CDR3 coding sequence is TGTGCCAGCAGCTTTCAGACTAGCGGGTCCACTTACAATGAGCAGTTCTTC.

This clone appeared a few times. The chain recombines TRBV2 with TRBJ2-4; D call uncertain. The CDR3 sequence is 14 residues long. The V end lost 8 bases, the J end lost 6 bases, and 17 bases lay between the germline ends. CDR1 SNHLY and CDR2 FYNNEI come from the germline V gene. CDR3 bases: TGTGCCAGCGGGGTTGGCCTAGGGTCAAACATTCAGTACTTC. Protein sequence: CASGVGLGSNIQYF.

This chain joins TRBV3-1 (or the pseudogene TRBV3-2) and TRBJ2-2; D unclear. V lost 1 base and J lost 4, with 4 bases in between. The CDR3 is made up of 13 amino acids. Germline CDR1 and CDR2: LGHDT and YNNKEL (reference sequence). The CDR3 DNA follows: TGTGCCAGCAGCCAAGCTCTCACCGGGGAGCTGTTTTTT. Translated, it gives CASSQALTGELFF.

This rearrangement joins TRBV7-2 to TRBJ2-5, with 9 bases aligning to TRBD1. J was trimmed by 4 bases and V by 5 bases; bases with no gene match: 2. The CDR3 consists of 13 residues. From germline, CDR1 is SGHTA and CDR2 FQGNSA. CDR3 in amino acids: CASSLTGGETQYF. CDR3 sequence (DNA): TGTGCCAGCAGCCTGACAGGGGGAGAGACCCAGTACTTC.

V gene TRBV5-1 combines with J gene TRBJ2-5; D tentatively reads TRBD1 or TRBD2 (5 bases each). The CDR3 sequence is 13 residues long. Germline V lookup: CDR1 SGHRS, CDR2 YFSETQ. V lost 4 bases to trimming and J lost 4 bases, with 11 bases between them. CDR3 loop: CASSAPGRETQYF. The CDR3, as DNA: TGCGCCAGCAGCGCGCCGGGGCGAGAGACCCAGTACTTC.

V usage is TRBV2 and J usage is TRBJ1-1; D uncertain. The germline CDR1 and CDR2 sequences are SNHLY and FYNNEI. V dropped 2 bases and J dropped 4 bases, with 8 bases sitting between them. This CDR3 is 13 amino acids long. The CDR3: CASSEIRSTEAFF. In nucleotides, the CDR3 is TGTGCCAGCAGTGAAATCCGGTCCACTGAAGCTTTCTTT.

The genes are TRBV19 and TRBJ1-1; D remains ambiguous. CDR3 length: 14 amino acids. V was cut by 3 bases and J by 0 bases, with 8 bases left in between. Germline CDR1 reads LNHDA; CDR2 reads SQIVND (reference sequence). CDR3 bases: TGTGCCAGTAGTATTACAGACTTGAACACTGAAGCTTTCTTT. Encoded protein: CASSITDLNTEAFF.

The chain joins TRBV27 to TRBJ2-3, with 7 bases that match TRBD2. V was pared by 8 bases and J by 2 bases, with 10 bases of the junction left unmatched. Germline values: CDR1 MNHEY, CDR2 SMNVEV (reference sequence). The CDR3 has 15 amino acids. The CDR3 DNA follows: TGTGCCAGCCGGGAGGCGGGGGAGAACACAGATACGCAGTATTTT. This gives the protein CASREAGENTDTQYF.

The chain combines TRBV19 with TRBJ2-2, with D unresolved. Germline CDR1 is LNHDA and CDR2 is SQIVND (reference sequence). The CDR3 spans 16 residues. V lost 3 bases and J 2 bases, leaving 13 bases between the germline ends. CDR3 sequence (DNA): TGTGCCAGTAGTATCGTGCAGGCCCCTAACACCGGGGAGCTGTTTTTT. As protein: CASSIVQAPNTGELFF. The full variable domain, in which reference TRBV19 and TRBJ2-2 provide the parts outside the CDR3, is DGGITQSPKYLFRKEGQNVTLSCEQNLNHDAMYWYRQDPGQGLRLIYYSQIVNDFQKGDIAEGYSVSREKKESFPLTVTSAQKNPTAFYLCASSIVQAPNTGELFFGEGSRLTVL.

The chain employs TRBV11-3 and TRBJ1-4; possibly TRBD1 for D (5 bases). The CDR3 is made up of 16 amino acids. Germline values: CDR1 SGHNT, CDR2 YENEEA. V was clipped by 1 base and J by 5 bases, with 14 bases between them. This CDR3 reads CASSLVTAHGNEKLFF. Written as DNA, the CDR3 is TGTGCCAGCAGCTTAGTGACAGCTCACGGGAATGAAAAACTGTTTTTT.

This clone came up once. This chain links TRBV19 with TRBJ1-1, with 7 positions matching TRBD1. Germline V gene sequence: CDR1 LNHDA, CDR2 SQIVND (reference sequence). The trim removed 6 bases at V and 3 bases at J, leaving 13 bases unmatched. The CDR3 spans 16 residues. DNA for the CDR3: TGTGCCAGTAGAAAGACAGGGTCATTTACTTACACTGAAGCTTTCTTT. Protein sequence: CASRKTGSFTYTEAFF.

The V and J genes are TRBV5-4 and TRBJ2-2, with D uncertain. The ends were cut back, 2 bases at V and 0 bases at J, with 8 bases in the middle. Germline loops: CDR1 SGHNT, CDR2 YYREEE (reference sequence). There are 15 residues in the CDR3. CDR3 coding DNA: TGTGCCAGCAGCTTAGGACGGACGAACACCGGGGAGCTGTTTTTT. Translating it yields CASSLGRTNTGELFF.

The V and J genes are TRBV5-4 and TRBJ1-1; 8 bases align to TRBD1. Germline lookup yields CDR1 SGHNT and CDR2 YYREEE (reference sequence). The V and J ends lost 4 bases and 3 bases, in that order; junction bases with no gene match: 11. This CDR3 is built from 16 residues. This chain's CDR3 is CASSPGQGGRDTEAFF. CDR3 nucleotides: TGTGCCAGCAGCCCCGGACAGGGAGGGAGGGACACTGAAGCTTTCTTT. Full variable domain (outside the CDR3, taken from reference TRBV5-4 and TRBJ1-1): ETGVTQSPTHLIKTRGQQVTLRCSSQSGHNTVSWYQQALGQGPQFIFQYYREEENGRGNFPPRFSGLQFPNYSSELNVNALELDDSALYLCASSPGQGGRDTEAFFGQGTRLTVV.

The chain recombines TRBV5-1 with TRBJ2-2, with 11 bases identical to TRBD1. In germline, CDR1 is SGHRS, CDR2 YFSETQ. The CDR3 is 17 residues long. V shed 0 bases, J shed 6 bases, and the junction held 7 bases outside the gene matches. The CDR3 is CASSLAGPGQGAGELFF. DNA of the CDR3: TGCGCCAGCAGCTTGGCGGGACCGGGACAGGGGGCCGGGGAGCTGTTTTTT.

This chain links TRBV4-1 with TRBJ2-7, with TRBD2 identical over 10 bases. V was clipped by 0 bases and J by 0 bases; unmatched bases: 5. Per germline, CDR1 MGHRA and CDR2 YSYEKL. CDR3 length: 17 residues. This chain's CDR3 is CASSQDFSGRHSYEQYF. As DNA, the CDR3 is TGCGCCAGCAGCCAAGACTTTAGCGGGAGGCACTCCTACGAGCAGTACTTC.

This clone has just a few counts. This chain connects TRBV27 to TRBJ2-3; D uncertain. CDR3 length: 12 amino acids. V shed 5 bases and J shed 2 bases, with 5 bases lying between them. The germline V gene has CDR1 MNHEY and CDR2 SMNVEV (reference sequence). CDR3 DNA sequence: TGTGCCAGCAGTCCCCACACAGATACGCAGTATTTT. The encoded protein is CASSPHTDTQYF.

This rearrangement joins TRBV7-2 to TRBJ1-4; D is unclear. The CDR3 has 16 residues. Germline CDR1 is SGHTA and CDR2 is FQGNSA. Trimming shortened V by 0 bases and J by 3 bases, and 11 bases separated the two germline ends. In DNA form, the CDR3 reads TGTGCCAGCAGCTTAGCACTCGGGTTTTCTAATGAAAAACTGTTTTTT. Translated: CASSLALGFSNEKLFF.

The J gene is TRBJ1-6, the V gene TRBV4-2; a possible D gene is TRBD1 (6 bases). Germline lookup yields CDR1 LGHNA and CDR2 YNFKEQ. Between the trimmed V and J ends, which lost 0 bases and 7 bases, there was a span of 13 bases. This CDR3 has 16 residues. The CDR3 loop is CASSQDPLDRNSPLHF. The CDR3 coding sequence is TGTGCCAGCAGCCAAGATCCCCTGGACAGAAATTCACCCCTCCACTTT.

The chain links TRBV5-1 to TRBJ2-1; D not certain. The CDR3 extends over 13 amino acids. Germline values: CDR1 SGHRS, CDR2 YFSETQ. The V and J ends lost 3 bases and 5 bases respectively, with 9 bases between them. The CDR3 DNA is TGCGCCAGCAGCTCCCTGAGCGACAATGAGCAGTTCTTC. This gives the protein CASSSLSDNEQFF.

The chain uses TRBV4-1 and TRBJ2-7; the D call may be TRBD1 or TRBD2 (6 bases each). From germline, CDR1 is MGHRA and CDR2 YSYEKL. The V end lost 3 bases, the J end lost 3 bases, and 21 bases lay between the germline ends. The CDR3 loop spans 17 amino acids. CDR3 nucleotides: TGCGCCAGCAGCCACGGGGTCGGGGGCATGAACTACTACGAGCAGTACTTC. It specifies CASSHGVGGMNYYEQYF.

V is TRBV2 and J is TRBJ1-2, with D possibly TRBD1 on 5 matching bases. Deletions cut 8 bases from V and 4 bases from J, with 17 bases between. This CDR3 has 14 residues. CDR1 SNHLY and CDR2 FYNNEI come from the germline V gene. CDR3 amino acids: CASEEERGFYGYTF. The CDR3 nucleotides are TGTGCCAGCGAGGAAGAAAGGGGATTCTATGGCTACACCTTC.

This chain uses TRBV2 with TRBJ2-2, with 16 bases fitting TRBD2. The CDR3 contains 19 residues. J was trimmed by 7 bases and V by 6 bases; bases with no gene match: 14. Germline CDR1 is SNHLY and CDR2 is FYNNEI. CDR3 nucleotide sequence: TGTGCCAGCAGCCTTAACTCGGGACTAGCGGGAGGGCCCGTCGGGGAGCTGTTTTTT. This gives the protein CASSLNSGLAGGPVGELFF. Combining the CDR3 with reference TRBV2 and TRBJ2-2 gives the whole variable domain EPEVTQTPSHQVTQMGQEVILRCVPISNHLYFYWYRQILGQKVEFLVSFYNNEISEKSEIFDDQFSVERPDGSNFTLKIRSTKLEDSAMYFCASSLNSGLAGGPVGELFFGEGSRLTVL.

J is TRBJ1-6 and V is TRBV6-4; D gene ambiguous. Per germline, CDR1 MRHNA and CDR2 SNTAGT. The CDR3 runs 14 residues. Trimming left V 3 bases short and J 8 bases short, with 11 bases between. The CDR3 DNA reads as TGTGCCAGCAGTGAGGAGTATATGGATTCACCCCTCCACTTT. Its translation is CASSEEYMDSPLHF.